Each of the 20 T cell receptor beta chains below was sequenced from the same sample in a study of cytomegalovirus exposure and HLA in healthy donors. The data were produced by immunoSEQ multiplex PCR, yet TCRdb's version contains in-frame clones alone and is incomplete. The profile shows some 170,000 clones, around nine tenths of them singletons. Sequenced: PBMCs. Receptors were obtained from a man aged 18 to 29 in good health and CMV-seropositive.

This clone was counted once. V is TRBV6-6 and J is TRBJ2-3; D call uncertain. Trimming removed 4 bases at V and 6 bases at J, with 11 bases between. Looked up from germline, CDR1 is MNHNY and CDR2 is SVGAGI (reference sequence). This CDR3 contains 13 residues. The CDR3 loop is CASSSVLRDTQYF. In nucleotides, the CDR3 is TGTGCCAGCAGTTCGGTCCTTCGGGATACGCAGTATTTT.

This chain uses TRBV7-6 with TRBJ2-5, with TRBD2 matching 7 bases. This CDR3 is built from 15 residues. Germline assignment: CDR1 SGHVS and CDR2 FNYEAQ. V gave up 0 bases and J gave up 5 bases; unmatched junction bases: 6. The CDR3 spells CASSLANGRRETQYF. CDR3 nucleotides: TGTGCCAGCAGCTTAGCGAACGGGAGGAGGGAGACCCAGTACTTC.

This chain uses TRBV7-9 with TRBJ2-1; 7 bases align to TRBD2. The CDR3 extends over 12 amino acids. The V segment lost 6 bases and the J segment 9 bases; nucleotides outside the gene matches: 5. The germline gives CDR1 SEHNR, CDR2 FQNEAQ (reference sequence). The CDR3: CASSRTSVEQFF. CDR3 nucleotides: TGTGCCAGCAGTCGGACTAGTGTTGAGCAGTTCTTC. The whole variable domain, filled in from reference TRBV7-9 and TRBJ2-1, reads DTGVSQNPRHKITKRGQNVTFRCDPISEHNRLYWYRQTLGQGPEFLTYFQNEAQLEKSRLLSDRFSAERPKGSFSTLEIQRTEQGDSAMYLCASSRTSVEQFFGPGTRLTVL.

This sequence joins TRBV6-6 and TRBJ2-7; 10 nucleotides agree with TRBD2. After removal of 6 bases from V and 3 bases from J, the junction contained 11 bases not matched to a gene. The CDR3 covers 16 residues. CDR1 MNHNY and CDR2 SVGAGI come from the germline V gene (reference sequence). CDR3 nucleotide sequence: TGTGCCAGCAGATTAGCGGGGGGCCTTACCCTCTACGAGCAGTACTTC. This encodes CASRLAGGLTLYEQYF.

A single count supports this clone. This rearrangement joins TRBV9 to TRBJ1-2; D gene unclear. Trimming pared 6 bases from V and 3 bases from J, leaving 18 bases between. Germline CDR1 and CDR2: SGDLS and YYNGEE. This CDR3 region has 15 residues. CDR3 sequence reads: CASNFGVAADYGYTF. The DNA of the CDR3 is TGTGCCAGCAATTTTGGAGTGGCAGCAGACTATGGCTACACCTTC.

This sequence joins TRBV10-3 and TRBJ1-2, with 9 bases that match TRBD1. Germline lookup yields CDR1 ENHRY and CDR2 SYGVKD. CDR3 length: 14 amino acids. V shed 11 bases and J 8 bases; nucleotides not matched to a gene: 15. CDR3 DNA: TGTGCCGTGAATACAGGGGGCGAGTGGGGAGGCTACACCTTC. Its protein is CAVNTGGEWGGYTF.

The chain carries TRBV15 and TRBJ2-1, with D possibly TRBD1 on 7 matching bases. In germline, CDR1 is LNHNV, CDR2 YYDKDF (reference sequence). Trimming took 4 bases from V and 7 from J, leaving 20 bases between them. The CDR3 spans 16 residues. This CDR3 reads CATSTIQEGQQNEQFF. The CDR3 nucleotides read TGTGCCACCAGCACCATACAGGAGGGACAGCAGAATGAGCAGTTCTTC. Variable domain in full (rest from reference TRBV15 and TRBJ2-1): DAMVIQNPRYQVTQFGKPVTLSCSQTLNHNVMYWYQQKSSQAPKLLFHYYDKDFNNEADTPDNFQSRRPNTSFCFLDIRSPGLGDTAMYLCATSTIQEGQQNEQFFGPGTRLTVL.

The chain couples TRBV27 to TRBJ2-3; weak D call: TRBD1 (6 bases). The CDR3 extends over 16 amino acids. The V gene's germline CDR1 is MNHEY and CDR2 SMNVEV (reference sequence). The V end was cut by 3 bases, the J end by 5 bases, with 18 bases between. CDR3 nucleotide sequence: TGTGCCAGCAGTTTCGGGGACGCCCGAGGGGGAGATACGCAGTATTTT. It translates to CASSFGDARGGDTQYF.

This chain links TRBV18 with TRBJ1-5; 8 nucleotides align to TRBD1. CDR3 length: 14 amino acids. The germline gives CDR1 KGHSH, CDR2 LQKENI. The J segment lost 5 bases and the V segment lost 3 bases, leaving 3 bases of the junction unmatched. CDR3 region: CASSPETGDQPQHF. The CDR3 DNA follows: TGTGCCAGCTCACCCGAGACAGGGGATCAGCCCCAGCATTTT.

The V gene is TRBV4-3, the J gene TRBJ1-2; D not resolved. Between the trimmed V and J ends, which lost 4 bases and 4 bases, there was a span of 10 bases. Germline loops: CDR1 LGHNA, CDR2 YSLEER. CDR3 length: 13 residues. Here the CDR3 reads CASSPHFGYGYTF. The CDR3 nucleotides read TGCGCCAGCAGCCCTCACTTTGGCTATGGCTACACCTTC.

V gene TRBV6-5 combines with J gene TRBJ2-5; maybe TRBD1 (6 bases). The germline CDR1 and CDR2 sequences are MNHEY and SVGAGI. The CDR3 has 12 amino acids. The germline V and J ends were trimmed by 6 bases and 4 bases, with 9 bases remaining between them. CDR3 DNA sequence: TGTGCCAGCAGCCTCAGGGGAGAGACCCAGTACTTC. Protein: CASSLRGETQYF.

CDR3: CASRRDFSSYNEQFF. CDR3 in DNA: TGTGCCAGCAGGAGGGACTTTAGCTCCTACAATGAGCAGTTCTTC. This chain connects TRBV28 to TRBJ2-1; weak D call: TRBD2 (6 bases). Per germline, CDR1 MDHEN and CDR2 SYDVKM. V lost 6 bases and J lost 0, with 12 bases in between. CDR3 length: 15 residues.

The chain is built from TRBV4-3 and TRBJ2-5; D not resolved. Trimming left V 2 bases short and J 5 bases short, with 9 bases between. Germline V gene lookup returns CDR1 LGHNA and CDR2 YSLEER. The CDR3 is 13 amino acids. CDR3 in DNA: TGCGCCAGCAGCCAATCGAACCGGGAGACCCAGTACTTC. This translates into CASSQSNRETQYF.

The CDR3 protein is CASSYSQVGSAFF. CDR3 nucleotides: TGTGCCAGCAGTTATTCACAGGTCGGCTCAGCTTTCTTT. The genes are TRBV6-5 and TRBJ1-1; D is possibly TRBD1 (5 bases). The CDR3 loop spans 13 amino acids. Trimming pared 3 bases from V and 10 bases from J, leaving 15 bases between. The V gene's germline CDR1 is MNHEY and CDR2 SVGAGI.

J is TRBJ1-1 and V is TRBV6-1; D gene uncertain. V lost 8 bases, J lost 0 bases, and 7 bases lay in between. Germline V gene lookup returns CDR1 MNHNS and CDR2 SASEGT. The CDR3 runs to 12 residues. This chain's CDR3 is CASGELNTEAFF. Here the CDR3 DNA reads TGTGCCAGCGGAGAATTGAACACTGAAGCTTTCTTT.

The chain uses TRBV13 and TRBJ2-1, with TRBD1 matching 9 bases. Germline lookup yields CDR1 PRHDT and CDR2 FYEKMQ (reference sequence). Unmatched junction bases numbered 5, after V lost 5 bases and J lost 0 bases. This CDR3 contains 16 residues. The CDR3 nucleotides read TGTGCCAGCAGCGGAATACAGGGGGCCTCCTACAATGAGCAGTTCTTC. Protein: CASSGIQGASYNEQFF.

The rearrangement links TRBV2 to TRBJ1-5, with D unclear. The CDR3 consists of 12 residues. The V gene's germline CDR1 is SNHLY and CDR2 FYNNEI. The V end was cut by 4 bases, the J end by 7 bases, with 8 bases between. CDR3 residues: CASSGLQQPQHF. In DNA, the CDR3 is TGTGCCAGCAGTGGGTTACAGCAGCCCCAGCATTTT.

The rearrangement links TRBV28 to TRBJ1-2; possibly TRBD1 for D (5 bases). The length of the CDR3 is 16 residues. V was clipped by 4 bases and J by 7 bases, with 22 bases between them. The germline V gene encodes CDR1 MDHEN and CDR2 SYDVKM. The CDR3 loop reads CASSSPGLQRSGGYTF. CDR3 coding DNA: TGTGCCAGCAGTTCCCCGGGACTCCAAAGGTCTGGTGGCTACACCTTC.

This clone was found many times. The CDR3 nucleotides are TGTGCCAGCAGTGCAGGGGAAAACCCGTACTTC. Translating it yields CASSAGENPYF. V and J are TRBV2 and TRBJ2-7; possible D gene TRBD1, 6 bases. V lost 4 bases, J lost 12 bases, and 13 bases lay in between. This CDR3 is 11 amino acids long. Germline V gene sequence: CDR1 SNHLY, CDR2 FYNNEI.

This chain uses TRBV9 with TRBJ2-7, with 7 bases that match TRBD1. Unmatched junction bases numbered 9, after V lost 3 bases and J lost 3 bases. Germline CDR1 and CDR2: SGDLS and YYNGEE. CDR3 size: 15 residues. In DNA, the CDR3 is TGTGCCAGCAGCGCCGGACAGGACCAAAGCTACGAGCAGTACTTC. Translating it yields CASSAGQDQSYEQYF.